This TCR beta chain emerged from a study of CXCR3-negative and CXCR3-positive naive CD8 T cells. Study overall: Collectively, the libraries yielded some 140 million TRB reads in total, at about 1.5 +/- 0.3 million per library.

Per CD8+ T cell subset, triplicate sorts of approximately 290,000 cells each were done. UMI-labeled TRB cDNA libraries were prepared by 5' RACE. TCRdb reanalyzed the 5' RACE reads, giving one entry per CDR3 protein sequence and no DNA. The table lists 60,000 or so distinct CDR3 sequences. This clonotype is labeled medium-sized based on frequency. Its specificity is unknown. General study results and limits: The study found comparably high diversity in both naive subsets and much lower diversity in memory CD8+ cells. Cryopreserved PBMCs had partly decreased CXCR3 expression; fresh PBMCs were used in most assays.

This CDR3 is built from 14 residues. CDR1 and CDR2 (germline): SGHTA, FQGNSA. Sequences were obtained from memory CD8+ T cells from blood. The TCR comes from a human donor in good health. Some clones in this sample may be carry-over from other donors' samples. This chain joins TRBV7-2 and TRBJ2-5; the D call from TCRdb, TRBD1, cannot be confirmed without DNA. CDR3 residues: CASSDSGGKETQYF.